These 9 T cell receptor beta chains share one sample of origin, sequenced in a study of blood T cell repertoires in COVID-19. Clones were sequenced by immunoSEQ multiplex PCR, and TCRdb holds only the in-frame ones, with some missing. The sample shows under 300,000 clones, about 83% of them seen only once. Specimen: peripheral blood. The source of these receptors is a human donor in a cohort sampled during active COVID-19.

CDR3 coding DNA: TGTGCCACCAGTGATTTATTGGACTACCCAACCTACGAGCAGTACTTC. Amino acids: CATSDLLDYPTYEQYF. This sequence joins TRBV24-1 and TRBJ2-7; perhaps TRBD2 as D (6 bases). With 1 base removed from V and 2 bases from J, the gap between germline ends came to 14 bases. The CDR3 has 16 residues. Germline V gene lookup returns CDR1 KGHDR and CDR2 SFDVKD.

Here the CDR3 reads CASSASWTSDYGYTF. CDR3 DNA: TGTGCCAGCAGCGCCTCTTGGACTAGCGACTATGGCTACACCTTC. The V gene is TRBV7-2, the J gene TRBJ1-2; D is unclear. The ends were cut back, 5 bases at V and 3 bases at J, with 16 bases in the middle. Germline V gene lookup returns CDR1 SGHTA and CDR2 FQGNSA. CDR3 length: 15 residues.

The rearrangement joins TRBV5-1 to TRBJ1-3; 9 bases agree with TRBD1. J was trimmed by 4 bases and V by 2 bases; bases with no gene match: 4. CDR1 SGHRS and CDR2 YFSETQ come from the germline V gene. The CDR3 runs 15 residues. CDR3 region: CASSFKDRGGNTIYF. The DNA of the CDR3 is TGCGCCAGCAGCTTTAAGGACAGGGGAGGAAACACCATATATTTT.

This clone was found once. CDR3: CASSEQPVGNTIYF. The DNA of the CDR3 is TGCGCCAGCAGTGAACAGCCCGTTGGAAACACCATATATTTT. The chain carries TRBV10-1 and TRBJ1-3; D unclear. Looked up from germline, CDR1 is WNHNN and CDR2 is SYGVQD (reference sequence). V gave up 3 bases and J gave up 3 bases, with 9 bases separating them. CDR3 length: 14 amino acids.

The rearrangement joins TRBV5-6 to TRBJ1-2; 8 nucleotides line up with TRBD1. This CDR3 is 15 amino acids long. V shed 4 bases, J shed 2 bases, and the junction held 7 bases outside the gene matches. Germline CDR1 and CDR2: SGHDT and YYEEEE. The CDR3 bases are TGTGCCAGCAGCGCCTGGGACAGGCCCAACTATGGCTACACCTTC. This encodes CASSAWDRPNYGYTF.

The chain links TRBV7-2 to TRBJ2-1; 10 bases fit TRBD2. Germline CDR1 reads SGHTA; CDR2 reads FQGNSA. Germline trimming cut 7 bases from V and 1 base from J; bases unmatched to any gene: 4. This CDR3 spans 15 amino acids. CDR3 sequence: CASTGTSDSYNEQFF. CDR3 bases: TGTGCCAGCACGGGGACTAGCGATTCCTACAATGAGCAGTTCTTC.

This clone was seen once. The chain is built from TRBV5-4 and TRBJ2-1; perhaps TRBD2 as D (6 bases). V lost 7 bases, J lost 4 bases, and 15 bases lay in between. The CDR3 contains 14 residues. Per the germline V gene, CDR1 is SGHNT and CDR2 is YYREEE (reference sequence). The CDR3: CASGRQEGYNEQFF. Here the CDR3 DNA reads TGTGCCAGCGGACGTCAGGAGGGTTACAATGAGCAGTTCTTC.

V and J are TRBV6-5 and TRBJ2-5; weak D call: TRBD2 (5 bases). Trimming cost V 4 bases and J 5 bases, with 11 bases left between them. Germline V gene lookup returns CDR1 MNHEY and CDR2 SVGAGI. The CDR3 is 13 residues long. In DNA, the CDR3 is TGTGCCAGCAGTTCCGGGATGAGCGAGACCCAGTACTTC. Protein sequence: CASSSGMSETQYF.

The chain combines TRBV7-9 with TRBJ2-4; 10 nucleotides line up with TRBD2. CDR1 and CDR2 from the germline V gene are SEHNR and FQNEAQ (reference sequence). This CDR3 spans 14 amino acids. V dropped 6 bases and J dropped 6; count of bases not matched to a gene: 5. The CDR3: CASSSSGRGNIQYF. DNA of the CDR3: TGTGCCAGCAGTTCTAGCGGGAGAGGAAACATTCAGTACTTC. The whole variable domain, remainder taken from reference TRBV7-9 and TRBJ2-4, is DTGVSQNPRHKITKRGQNVTFRCDPISEHNRLYWYRQTLGQGPEFLTYFQNEAQLEKSRLLSDRFSAERPKGSFSTLEIQRTEQGDSAMYLCASSSSGRGNIQYFGAGTRLSVL.